What follows is one T cell receptor beta chain and its context. The record originates from a study of T-cell reconstitution after alpha-beta-depleted transplantation in children. Unique molecular identifiers were incorporated into the prepared TCRbeta library. TCRdb reanalysed the PCR reads using MiXCR and keeps one entry per CDR3 protein. The sample yields some 390,000 distinct CDR3 sequences, over 20% seen once. Germline CDR1 MDHEN, CDR2 SYDVKM. The CDR3 runs to 15 residues. With V trimmed by 2 bases and J by 2 bases, 3 bases remained unmatched. This material consisted of PBMCs from the stem cell graft donor, taken from the stem cell graft. The sequence derives from a human donor who donated a stem cell graft to a child with acute myeloid leukemia. The chain links TRBV28 to TRBJ1-3; TRBD1 agrees at 7 bases. CDR3 nucleotides: TGTGCCAGCAGTTTACCGACAGGGACTGGAAACACCATATATTTT. Its translation is CASSLPTGTGNTIYF.